The 9 T cell receptor beta chains below all came from one sample that was sequenced in a study of spatial heterogeneity in lung cancer. No antigen has been assigned to these receptors. TCRdb re-called the 5' RACE reads with MiXCR, one entry per CDR3 protein. Of 8,500 to 10,000 distinct CDR3 sequences listed, around 8.4% are singletons. Regarding time point: sample taken at primary tumor resection. Findings of the study overall: Tumoral mutation counts were tracked by counts of expanded intratumoral alpha and beta TCRs.

Sequencing used lung tumor tissue, obtained at surgery. Receptors originate from a male donor with early-stage non-small cell lung cancer.

This clonotype has ten or more counts. The chain is built from TRBV7-2 and TRBJ2-7, with D uncertain. Germline V lookup: CDR1 SGHTA, CDR2 FQGNSA. This CDR3 has 13 amino acids. Trimming left V 1 base short and J 6 bases short, with 10 bases between. The CDR3 reads CASSLGGTPEQYF. The CDR3 nucleotides read TGTGCCAGCAGCTTAGGAGGCACCCCCGAGCAGTACTTC.

As for this clonotype: A read error is possible here, since a much larger clone lies one base away. The chain recombines TRBV18 with TRBJ1-4; 7 bases are shared with TRBD1. Germline V gene sequence: CDR1 KGHSH, CDR2 LQKENI. V shed 1 base, J shed 7 bases, and the junction held 6 bases outside the gene matches. There are 15 residues in the CDR3. CDR3 DNA sequence: TGTGCCAGCTCACCACGATACAGGGGTGCTGAAAAACTGTTTTTT. Protein: CASSPRYRGAEKLFF.

The gene calls are TRBV2 and TRBJ2-7; D possibly matches TRBD1 or TRBD2 (5 bases each). Germline V gives CDR1 SNHLY, CDR2 FYNNEI. V was pared by 7 bases and J by 7 bases, with 14 bases between. This CDR3 contains 12 residues. This CDR3 reads CASTRDPLEQYF. For the CDR3, the DNA is TGTGCCAGCACCCGGGACCCCCTGGAGCAGTACTTC.

The chain carries TRBV12-2 and TRBJ1-6. TRBV12-2 is reported as a pseudogene. The CDR3 runs to 18 residues. DNA for the CDR3: TGTGCAAGTCGATTCTACCGGGGAGGGAGTATGAGTAATTCACCCCTCCACTTT. The encoded protein is CASRFYRGGSMSNSPLHF.

This clonotype showed up many times. The CDR3 nucleotides read TGTGCCAGCATCCAGCGGGTGTCCTACGAGCAGTACTTC. Residues: CASIQRVSYEQYF. The chain links TRBV28 to TRBJ2-7, with D perhaps matching TRBD2 (6 bases). V was shortened by 7 bases and J by 1 base, with 11 bases between the two germline ends. Germline-derived CDR1 and CDR2 are MDHEN and SYDVKM. The CDR3 covers 13 residues.

The V and J genes are TRBV18 and TRBJ1-5; the D gene is possibly TRBD1 (6 bases). The V end lost 1 base, the J end lost 4 bases, and 14 bases lay between the germline ends. Germline V CDR1 and CDR2: KGHSH, LQKENI. There are 16 residues in the CDR3. CDR3 DNA: TGTGCCAGCTCACCACGGGCAGGGGTGGTGAATCAGCCCCAGCATTTT. The encoded protein is CASSPRAGVVNQPQHF.

This clonotype came up many times. The V gene is TRBV7-2, the J gene TRBJ2-2, with no clear D. Trimming left V 9 bases short and J 0 bases short, with 8 bases between. The CDR3 contains 13 residues. Germline CDR1 reads SGHTA; CDR2 reads FQGNSA. Written as DNA, the CDR3 is TGTGCCAGTGCAGGAGCGAACACCGGGGAGCTGTTTTTT. This translates into CASAGANTGELFF.

By frequency in the sample, this clonotype is large. This sequence joins TRBV6-5 and TRBJ2-5, with TRBD2 matching over 7 bases. In germline, CDR1 is MNHEY, CDR2 SVGAGI. J lost 0 bases, V lost 2 bases, and 3 bases had no gene match. This CDR3 spans 15 amino acids. The CDR3 region is CASSYGGDHQETQYF. The CDR3 DNA is TGTGCCAGCAGTTACGGGGGGGACCACCAAGAGACCCAGTACTTC.

The chain carries TRBV21-1 and TRBJ2-1; whether TRBD1, the table's D call, matches the DNA was not checked. TRBV21-1 is a recognized pseudogene. The CDR3 length is 15 residues. CDR3 residues: CASSNEQGTYNEQFF. For the CDR3, the DNA is TGTGCCAGCAGCAACGAGCAGGGGACCTACAATGAGCAGTTCTTC.